This record concerns one TCR beta chain sequence. PCRs each included synthetic TCR analog templates spiked in. Sequencing was performed with immunoSEQ multiplex PCR; in TCRdb, only in-frame clones are kept and a portion is missing. The top ten hold about 3.7% of the sample, which has 29,000 or so clones, approximately 80% seen once. This entry is derived from a study of PD-L1 blockade in urothelial cancer. Study details: Analysis of blood occurred 3 weeks (second dose) and 6 weeks after treatment start.

V shed 1 base and J shed 6 bases, with 7 bases lying between them. Germline CDR1 and CDR2: SEHNR and FQNEAQ (reference sequence). This CDR3 has 12 residues. The time point is: peripheral blood 6 weeks after treatment start. The source is a man aged 70 or older with urothelial cancer. This chain links TRBV7-9 with TRBJ2-7; no clear D gene. The sequencing used PBMCs, collected around atezolizumab (anti-PD-L1) treatment. The CDR3 DNA reads as TGTGCCAGCAGCTTAGTAAGTAGCGAGCAGTACTTC. Its protein product is CASSLVSSEQYF.